A single sample gave rise to the 23 T cell receptor beta chains below, sequenced in a study of shared clonotypes between healthy human individuals. The data were produced by immunoSEQ multiplex PCR, yet TCRdb's version contains in-frame clones alone and is incomplete. The repertoire holds about 980,000 clones, with over 60% as singletons. The sample comprised memory CD4+ T cells sorted from blood. Sample subset: CD45RA-negative fraction. All receptors come from a man younger than 30 in good health.

This rearrangement joins TRBV10-1 to TRBJ2-2; the match to TRBD1 covers 8 bases. Losses at the gene ends were 9 bases for V and 5 bases for J; bases not matched to a gene: 8. The CDR3 covers 14 residues. Germline CDR1 is WNHNN and CDR2 is SYGVQD (reference sequence). The CDR3, as DNA: TGCGCCAGTGGGACAGGAACAGGGACCGGGGAGCTGTTTTTT. The encoded protein is CASGTGTGTGELFF.

This clone appeared once. V usage is TRBV10-3 and J usage is TRBJ2-3; 11 nucleotides match TRBD2. This CDR3 is 14 amino acids long. V was pared by 6 bases and J by 6 bases, with 5 bases of the junction left unmatched. The germline CDR1 and CDR2 sequences are ENHRY and SYGVKD. This CDR3 is CAISGTSGADTQYF. CDR3 coding DNA: TGTGCCATCAGCGGGACTAGCGGAGCGGATACGCAGTATTTT.

This clone was found once. The CDR3 sequence: CASSPTVGSNQPQHF. The CDR3 coding sequence is TGTGCCAGCTCTCCGACAGTGGGGAGCAATCAGCCCCAGCATTTT. V gene TRBV18 combines with J gene TRBJ1-5; weak D call: TRBD1 (5 bases). This CDR3 is 15 amino acids long. Deletions cut 6 bases from V and 1 base from J, with 13 bases between. CDR1 is KGHSH and CDR2 is LQKENI in the germline V gene.

The chain has TRBV5-1 and TRBJ2-7; 12 nucleotides align to TRBD1. The CDR3 consists of 15 residues. V shed 0 bases, J shed 7 bases, and the junction held 5 bases outside the gene matches. CDR1 is SGHRS, CDR2 YFSETQ, per germline. CDR3: CASSLVGQGATEQYF. In DNA, the CDR3 is TGCGCCAGCAGCTTGGTGGGACAGGGGGCGACTGAGCAGTACTTC.

This clone was observed a few times. J is TRBJ1-6 and V is TRBV13; tentatively, D is TRBD1 (5 bases). The germline gives CDR1 PRHDT, CDR2 FYEKMQ (reference sequence). The CDR3 has 16 residues. The V and J ends lost 0 bases and 8 bases respectively, with 14 bases between them. CDR3 nucleotides: TGTGCCAGCAGCTTAGGCAGGGCCTCTATCGATTCACCCCTCCACTTT. Protein product: CASSLGRASIDSPLHF.

The rearrangement links TRBV19 to TRBJ2-7, with no clear D. The germline V gene encodes CDR1 LNHDA and CDR2 SQIVND (reference sequence). Trimming took 6 bases from V and 5 from J, leaving 11 bases between them. The CDR3 sequence is 12 residues long. CDR3 coding DNA: TGTGCCAGTAGCGTGGTGGGGAACGAGCAGTACTTC. It specifies CASSVVGNEQYF.

The chain carries TRBV7-9 and TRBJ1-1, with a weak D call TRBD1 (5 bases). The CDR3 is 14 amino acids. V lost 7 bases and J lost 6, with 18 bases in between. Germline V CDR1 and CDR2: SEHNR, FQNEAQ (reference sequence). The CDR3 nucleotides are TGTGCCAGCACCAGAGGGGAGGGGAGCGCTGAAGCTTTCTTT. This gives the protein CASTRGEGSAEAFF.

The J gene is TRBJ1-2, the V gene TRBV5-1; no firm D call. Trimming took off 0 bases at V and 6 bases at J, with 9 bases between the two ends. The germline V gene encodes CDR1 SGHRS and CDR2 YFSETQ. There are 13 residues in the CDR3. This chain's CDR3 is CASSLAGGNGYTF. The CDR3 coding sequence is TGCGCCAGCAGCTTGGCCGGCGGGAATGGCTACACCTTC.

Only one count was recorded for this clone. Mismatch with germline at one junction end may stem from a read error. The rearrangement joins TRBV7-7 to TRBJ2-2; the match to TRBD2 covers 11 bases. The germline V gene encodes CDR1 SSHAT and CDR2 FNYEAQ (reference sequence). This CDR3 spans 16 amino acids. CDR3 region: CASSSGTSGNTGELFF. The CDR3 coding sequence is TGTGCTAGCAGCTCCGGGACTAGCGGGAACACCGGGGAGCTGTTTTTT.

This clone was seen only once. The rearrangement links TRBV7-2 to TRBJ2-1; TRBD1 aligns across 9 bases. J was trimmed by 4 bases and V by 5 bases; bases with no gene match: 3. The CDR3 runs 14 residues. From germline, CDR1 is SGHTA and CDR2 FQGNSA. The CDR3 protein is CASSPGTGYNEQFF. CDR3 DNA sequence: TGTGCCAGCAGCCCCGGGACAGGGTACAATGAGCAGTTCTTC.

A single count supports this clone. The chain joins TRBV5-4 to TRBJ1-2, with 8 nucleotides matching TRBD1. The CDR3 is 13 residues long. The V and J ends lost 4 bases and 6 bases, in that order; junction bases with no gene match: 5. The germline V gene has CDR1 SGHNT and CDR2 YYREEE (reference sequence). The CDR3: CASSADREHGYTF. The CDR3 nucleotides read TGTGCCAGCAGCGCGGACAGGGAGCATGGCTACACCTTC.

As to this clone: The same CDR3 also results from other DNA sequences found in this sample. The J gene is TRBJ2-7, the V gene TRBV18; no firm D call. This CDR3 is built from 11 residues. V lost 3 bases and J lost 3, with 3 bases in between. Germline V gene data show CDR1 as KGHSH and CDR2 as LQKENI. The CDR3 spells CASSPNYEQYF. In DNA, the CDR3 is TGTGCCAGCTCACCTAACTACGAGCAGTACTTC.

This chain links TRBV28 with TRBJ1-1, with D hard to call. The CDR3 spans 11 residues. Germline V gives CDR1 MDHEN, CDR2 SYDVKM. CDR3 coding DNA: TGTGCAGGAGGGCGAGGCACTGAAGCTTTCTTT. It yields the protein CAGGRGTEAFF. The whole variable domain, filled in from reference TRBV28 and TRBJ1-1, reads DVKVTQSSRYLVKRTGEKVFLECVQDMDHENMFWYRQDPGLGLRLIYFSYDVKMKEKGDIPEGYSVSREKKERFSLILESASTNQTSMYLCAGGRGTEAFFGQGTRLTVV.

This clone has just one count. The chain couples TRBV4-1 to TRBJ2-7; maybe TRBD2 (5 bases). CDR1 and CDR2 (germline): MGHRA, YSYEKL. The CDR3 is 15 residues long. Trimming took 1 base from V and 5 from J, leaving 15 bases between them. As DNA, the CDR3 is TGCGCCAGCAGCCAAGCGGGCGGGCCGGGCCACGAGCAGTACTTC. Translated, it gives CASSQAGGPGHEQYF.

CDR3 sequence: CASGLVGTGLGTEAFF. DNA for the CDR3: TGTGCTAGTGGTTTGGTGGGGACAGGGTTAGGCACTGAAGCTTTCTTT. The V call is TRBV12-5, the J call TRBJ1-1; TRBD1 agrees at 9 bases. The germline V gene encodes CDR1 LGHNT and CDR2 FRNRAP. The CDR3 has 16 amino acids. The V segment lost 0 bases and the J segment 4 bases; nucleotides outside the gene matches: 6.

The chain carries TRBV19 and TRBJ2-4; D may be TRBD1 or TRBD2 (6 bases each). Germline values: CDR1 LNHDA, CDR2 SQIVND (reference sequence). The CDR3 covers 13 residues. The germline V and J ends were trimmed by 9 bases and 4 bases, with 13 bases remaining between them. The CDR3 protein is CASGQSGKNIQYF. DNA for the CDR3: TGTGCCAGCGGACAGAGCGGGAAAAACATTCAGTACTTC. The whole variable domain, filled in from reference TRBV19 and TRBJ2-4, reads DGGITQSPKYLFRKEGQNVTLSCEQNLNHDAMYWYRQDPGQGLRLIYYSQIVNDFQKGDIAEGYSVSREKKESFPLTVTSAQKNPTAFYLCASGQSGKNIQYFGAGTRLSVL.

The genes are TRBV9 and TRBJ2-1; D perhaps matches TRBD1 (6 bases). V lost 3 bases, J lost 4 bases, and 14 bases lay in between. Germline V gives CDR1 SGDLS, CDR2 YYNGEE. The CDR3 contains 15 residues. CDR3: CASSGGLTAYNEQFF. In DNA form, the CDR3 reads TGTGCCAGCAGCGGGGGGCTAACGGCTTACAATGAGCAGTTCTTC.

To note about this clone: A much larger clone sits a single nucleotide away, making a read error possible. Other DNA sequences of this sample code for an identical CDR3. The chain couples TRBV6-5 to TRBJ2-7; 10 bases are shared with TRBD1. The CDR3 runs to 14 residues. The ends lost 5 bases at V and 1 base at J; junction bases unmatched: 2. The germline CDR1 and CDR2 sequences are MNHEY and SVGAGI. The CDR3 DNA sequence: TGTGCCAGCAGTCGGACAGGGGGATCCTACGAGCAGTACTTC. Translation gives CASSRTGGSYEQYF.

The chain employs TRBV19 and TRBJ1-1, with TRBD1 matching 8 bases. The V and J ends lost 1 base and 3 bases, in that order; junction bases with no gene match: 13. The V gene's germline CDR1 is LNHDA and CDR2 SQIVND (reference sequence). The CDR3 consists of 18 residues. CDR3 region: CASSIGVKDRDIYTEAFF. CDR3 in DNA: TGTGCCAGTAGTATAGGGGTAAAGGACAGGGATATTTACACTGAAGCTTTCTTT.

The chain joins TRBV2 to TRBJ1-1; D is ambiguous. There are 12 residues in the CDR3. Per germline, CDR1 SNHLY and CDR2 FYNNEI. V gave up 5 bases and J gave up 2 bases, with 6 bases separating them. CDR3 sequence reads: CASSRANTEAFF. The CDR3 coding sequence is TGTGCCAGCAGTCGGGCTAACACTGAAGCTTTCTTT.

The V and J genes are TRBV7-2 and TRBJ2-4, with TRBD2 identical over 9 bases. The length of the CDR3 is 15 residues. Per the germline V gene, CDR1 is SGHTA and CDR2 is FQGNSA. V lost 2 bases and J lost 6; bases outside the gene matches: 5. CDR3 region: CASSLLQTSGNIQYF. The DNA of the CDR3 is TGTGCCAGCAGCTTACTCCAGACTAGCGGAAACATTCAGTACTTC.

This chain connects TRBV20-1 to TRBJ1-4; D is ambiguous. CDR1 and CDR2 (germline): DFQATT, SNEGSKA (reference sequence). V shed 2 bases and J shed 12 bases, with 10 bases lying between them. This CDR3 comprises 11 residues. The CDR3 reads CSARSGGELFF. The CDR3 DNA sequence: TGCAGTGCTAGATCGGGTGGTGAACTGTTTTTT.

The chain joins TRBV9 to TRBJ2-3; TRBD2 matches at 9 bases. The CDR3 runs to 15 residues. The germline V gene encodes CDR1 SGDLS and CDR2 YYNGEE. Unmatched junction bases numbered 6, after V lost 3 bases and J lost 4 bases. In DNA form, the CDR3 reads TGTGCCAGCAGCGAATTAGCGGGAGTAGCAGATACGCAGTATTTT. Its protein is CASSELAGVADTQYF.